This T cell receptor (beta chain) was retrieved from a study of blood T cell repertoires in COVID-19. V was clipped by 4 bases and J by 6 bases; unmatched bases: 4. Germline lookup yields CDR1 MRHNA and CDR2 SNTAGT. The CDR3 sequence is 13 residues long. The method was immunoSEQ multiplex PCR; TCRdb's version includes in-frame clones alone and lacks a portion of them. Among 150,000 to 200,000 clones listed, around 87% were seen once. What was sequenced was peripheral blood. The receptor was derived from a woman aged 18-29 years who had recovered from COVID-19. V usage is TRBV6-4 and J usage is TRBJ2-3; TRBD2 agrees at 7 bases. Here the CDR3 DNA reads TGTGCCAGCAGTGGTACTAGCGAGGATACGCAGTATTTT. Translated: CASSGTSEDTQYF.